This T cell receptor (beta chain) is drawn from a study of cytomegalovirus exposure and HLA in healthy donors. Broader study findings: For cytomegalovirus status, the classifier reportedly gave diagnoses with high specificity and sensitivity. Associated with HLA alleles at 0.05 false discovery rate in a later analysis were about 17,000 TCR beta sequences.

V was pared by 8 bases and J by 6 bases, with 9 bases of the junction left unmatched. The CDR3 spans 13 residues. Germline lookup yields CDR1 GTSNPN and CDR2 SVGIG (reference sequence). Amplification used 60 Vbeta primers and 13 Jbeta primers. Only in-frame clones appear in the TCRdb table, and some are missing; sequencing was by immunoSEQ multiplex PCR. This sample has about 130,000 clones, with roughly 80% found just once. Concerning this clone itself: Its antigen is not known.

V gene TRBV30 combines with J gene TRBJ2-3; TRBD2 agrees at 9 bases. The clonotype comes from a man younger than 45 in good health and CMV-seronegative. Sequencing was performed on PBMCs. DNA of the CDR3: TGTGCCAGGCTAGCGGGAAGGTCTGATACGCAGTATTTT. Translation: CARLAGRSDTQYF.